The 30 T cell receptor beta chains presented below share a single source sample, sequenced in a study of T cells in Graves' hyperthyroidism and ophthalmopathy. Amplified TCR beta CDR3 regions derived from RNA transcripts. The TCR CDR3 was amplified in a first-round RT-PCR using the HTBI primer set. TCRdb fed the multiplex PCR reads into MiXCR, producing one record per CDR3 protein. Among hundreds of thousands of distinct CDR3 sequences listed, 22% were seen once. The sample was blood. The receptors shown here come from a woman between 65 and 79 years old with Graves' ophthalmopathy.

The gene calls are TRBV6-2 or TRBV6-3 and TRBJ2-5, with D perhaps given as TRBD1 or TRBD2 (5 bases each). Germline V gene data show CDR1 as MNHEY and CDR2 as SVGEGT. The CDR3 has 14 residues. V shed 6 bases and J shed 5 bases, with 16 bases lying between them. The CDR3, as DNA: TGTGCCAGCAGCTCAGGTGGGGGAGTGGAGACCCAGTACTTC. It codes for CASSSGGGVETQYF.

V gene TRBV29-1 combines with J gene TRBJ2-5, with D tentatively TRBD1 (6 bases). The CDR3 loop spans 15 amino acids. The ends were cut back, 1 base at V and 4 bases at J, with 16 bases in the middle. Germline values: CDR1 SQVTM, CDR2 ANQGSEA. In DNA, the CDR3 is TGCAGCGTTGAAGGGCAGGGTCAGGGGAGAGAGACCCAGTACTTC. This codes for CSVEGQGQGRETQYF.

This clonotype was counted many times. J is TRBJ1-2 and V is TRBV6-1; TRBD1 matches at 8 bases. J was trimmed by 8 bases and V by 8 bases; bases with no gene match: 7. This CDR3 is built from 12 residues. CDR1 and CDR2 (germline): MNHNS, SASEGT. In DNA, the CDR3 is TGTGCCAGCGGATCGACAGGGGTAGGCTACACCTTC. Protein sequence: CASGSTGVGYTF.

This chain joins TRBV12-3 or TRBV12-4 and TRBJ1-1; 7 bases agree with TRBD1. The V gene end was trimmed by 5 bases and the J gene end by 11 bases; junction bases not matched to a gene: 5. The CDR3 is made up of 11 amino acids. In nucleotides, the CDR3 is TGTGCCAGCAGTCAGACAGGGTTGGCTTTCTTT. It codes for CASSQTGLAFF.

This clonotype was detected only a few times. The rearrangement joins TRBV10-3 to TRBJ1-1; no clear D. The CDR3 has 11 amino acids. V lost 8 bases to trimming and J lost 1 base, with 5 bases between them. CDR1 is ENHRY and CDR2 is SYGVKD in the germline V gene. The CDR3 DNA reads as TGTGCCATCGGGCGGAACACTGAAGCTTTCTTT. It encodes CAIGRNTEAFF.

This clonotype was seen at least ten times. The CDR3 DNA sequence: TGTGCCAGCAGCTTAAGACAGGGTGCCTACAATGAGCAGTTCTTC. It specifies CASSLRQGAYNEQFF. The chain combines TRBV12-3 or TRBV12-4 with TRBJ2-1; 7 bases line up with TRBD1. The V and J ends lost 6 bases and 2 bases, in that order; junction bases with no gene match: 7. This CDR3 has 15 amino acids.

This clonotype was seen only a few times. The rearrangement links TRBV25-1 to TRBJ2-5; 9 bases agree with TRBD2. CDR3 length: 15 residues. Germline V gene sequence: CDR1 MGHDK, CDR2 SYGVNS. Trimming took 0 bases from V and 5 from J; bases not matched to a gene: 4. CDR3 in DNA: TGTGCCAGCAGTGAATATAGCGGGAGTGGGGAGACCCAGTACTTC. Its protein product is CASSEYSGSGETQYF.

This chain joins TRBV6-1 and TRBJ2-5; 10 positions match TRBD2. The V gene end was trimmed by 0 bases and the J gene end by 5 bases; junction bases not matched to a gene: 6. The CDR3 contains 16 residues. Per the germline V gene, CDR1 is MNHNS and CDR2 is SASEGT. CDR3 residues: CASSEAEREGDETQYF. The DNA for the CDR3 is TGTGCCAGCAGTGAAGCGGAGCGGGAGGGAGATGAGACCCAGTACTTC.

The V gene is TRBV7-2, the J gene TRBJ2-3; 12 nucleotides agree with TRBD2. The J segment lost 7 bases and the V segment lost 1 base, leaving 6 bases of the junction unmatched. Germline V gives CDR1 SGHTA, CDR2 FQGNSA. CDR3 size: 16 residues. CDR3 amino acids: CASSLEASGRVNTQYF. CDR3 nucleotide sequence: TGTGCCAGCAGCTTAGAAGCTAGCGGGAGGGTTAATACGCAGTATTTT.

V and J are TRBV9 and TRBJ1-6, with 11 bases that match TRBD1. Germline CDR1 is SGDLS and CDR2 is YYNGEE. V dropped 2 bases and J dropped 8; count of bases not matched to a gene: 3. The CDR3 contains 15 residues. The CDR3 coding sequence is TGTGCCAGCAGCGTGGGACAGGGGGGAGATTCACCCCTCCACTTT. Residues: CASSVGQGGDSPLHF. Full variable domain (remainder filled in from reference TRBV9 and TRBJ1-6): DSGVTQTPKHLITATGQRVTLRCSPRSGDLSVYWYQQSLDQGLQFLIQYYNGEERAKGNILERFSAQQFPDLHSELNLSSLELGDSALYFCASSVGQGGDSPLHFGNGTRLTVT.

This clonotype was counted at least ten times. The rearrangement links TRBV30 to TRBJ2-1; no clear D gene. V dropped 4 bases and J dropped 7 bases, with 17 bases sitting between them. Germline-derived CDR1 and CDR2 are GTSNPN and SVGIG (reference sequence). The CDR3 contains 14 residues. CDR3 region: CAWTPQSEWNEQFF. For the CDR3, the DNA is TGTGCCTGGACCCCTCAGTCGGAGTGGAATGAGCAGTTCTTC.

This chain joins TRBV7-6 and TRBJ1-3; D gene uncertain. CDR1 is SGHVS and CDR2 is FNYEAQ in the germline V gene. The CDR3 extends over 18 amino acids. V lost 2 bases and J 0 bases, leaving 17 bases between the germline ends. The CDR3 reads CASSLTTGPPFSGNTIYF. The CDR3 DNA is TGTGCCAGCAGCTTAACCACCGGGCCGCCTTTCTCTGGAAACACCATATATTTT.

V usage is TRBV5-6 and J usage is TRBJ2-3, with TRBD1 as a possible D gene (5 bases). The CDR3 length is 15 residues. Germline loops: CDR1 SGHDT, CDR2 YYEEEE. Trimming stripped 0 bases from V and 2 bases from J, with 10 bases between. The chain's CDR3 is CASSLVGANTDTQYF. The CDR3 DNA is TGTGCCAGCAGCTTGGTAGGGGCAAACACAGATACGCAGTATTTT.

The chain links TRBV3-1 to TRBJ1-2; tentative D call: TRBD1 (5 bases). The germline CDR1 and CDR2 sequences are LGHDT and YNNKEL (reference sequence). The CDR3 totals 15 residues. The ends were cut back, 0 bases at V and 5 bases at J, with 13 bases in the middle. The CDR3 nucleotides are TGTGCCAGCAGCCAAGAATCGTATGCAGGGTATGGCTACACCTTC. This codes for CASSQESYAGYGYTF.

The chain combines TRBV12-3 or TRBV12-4 with TRBJ1-5; a possible D gene is TRBD1 (5 bases). CDR3 length: 13 residues. Trimming left V 5 bases short and J 6 bases short, with 11 bases between. CDR3 amino acids: CASSPYGGQPQHF. Here the CDR3 DNA reads TGTGCCAGCAGTCCCTATGGGGGTCAGCCCCAGCATTTT.

This clonotype was counted between two and nine times. The V and J genes are TRBV9 and TRBJ1-4, with D unresolved. Germline CDR1 SGDLS, CDR2 YYNGEE. This CDR3 comprises 13 residues. V was shortened by 4 bases and J by 5 bases, with 9 bases between the two germline ends. This chain's CDR3 is CASSPTSNEKLFF. CDR3 DNA sequence: TGTGCCAGCAGCCCGACAAGCAATGAAAAACTGTTTTTT.

This clonotype showed up just a few times. CDR3 amino acids: CASSSDYYEQYF. The CDR3 region has the DNA TGCGCCAGCAGCTCGGACTACTACGAGCAGTACTTC. J is TRBJ2-7 and V is TRBV5-1; weak D call: TRBD2 (6 bases). Germline CDR1 SGHRS, CDR2 YFSETQ. V was shortened by 3 bases and J by 3 bases, with 7 bases between the two germline ends. The CDR3 totals 12 residues.

The V call is TRBV10-3, the J call TRBJ2-5; possible D gene TRBD2, 5 bases. Between the trimmed V and J ends, which lost 6 bases and 3 bases, there was a span of 20 bases. Germline CDR1 ENHRY, CDR2 SYGVKD. The CDR3 has 16 amino acids. Here the CDR3 reads CAISDPLTGTKETQYF. CDR3 nucleotides: TGTGCCATCAGCGATCCTTTAACGGGAACCAAAGAGACCCAGTACTTC.

This clonotype came up many times. V and J are TRBV6-1 and TRBJ2-1; 7 bases line up with TRBD1. CDR1 and CDR2 from the germline V gene are MNHNS and SASEGT. The CDR3 is 15 amino acids. The ends lost 2 bases at V and 5 bases at J; junction bases unmatched: 6. CDR3 in amino acids: CASSETTGYNNEQFF. In nucleotides, the CDR3 is TGTGCCAGCAGTGAAACGACAGGGTATAACAATGAGCAGTTCTTC.

There are a few counts of this clonotype. The V call is TRBV10-1, the J call TRBJ2-1, with TRBD1 matching 8 bases. V was clipped by 3 bases and J by 6 bases; unmatched bases: 10. CDR3 length: 16 residues. Germline CDR1 reads WNHNN; CDR2 reads SYGVQD (reference sequence). The DNA for the CDR3 is TGCGCCAGCAGTGACCCCGGACAGGGTTTTTCCAATGAGCAGTTCTTC. It is translated as CASSDPGQGFSNEQFF.

This clonotype was detected only a few times. The V and J genes are TRBV10-3 and TRBJ2-5; 7 bases match TRBD1. Trimming removed 7 bases from V and 5 bases from J; junction bases left unmatched: 10. Germline values: CDR1 ENHRY, CDR2 SYGVKD. This CDR3 is 14 amino acids long. CDR3 amino acids: CAINPTGKGETQYF. As DNA, the CDR3 is TGTGCCATCAACCCGACAGGGAAGGGTGAGACCCAGTACTTC.

J is TRBJ2-7 and V is TRBV12-3 or TRBV12-4; 10 bases line up with TRBD2. Losses at the gene ends were 7 bases for V and 5 bases for J; bases not matched to a gene: 5. The CDR3 sequence is 13 residues long. The CDR3 reads CASMLAGGDEQYF. The DNA for the CDR3 is TGTGCCAGCATGTTAGCGGGAGGCGACGAGCAGTACTTC.

This clonotype was seen ten or more times. The chain recombines TRBV12-3 or TRBV12-4 with TRBJ1-1, with a tentative D call TRBD1 (5 bases). This CDR3 comprises 16 residues. Trimming pared 3 bases from V and 4 bases from J, leaving 18 bases between. The DNA for the CDR3 is TGTGCCAGCAGTTTGGACACTACGGCGGGCGGCACTGAAGCTTTCTTT. This translates into CASSLDTTAGGTEAFF.

This clonotype has a count of ten or more. This rearrangement joins TRBV3-1 to TRBJ1-6, with TRBD1 matching 8 bases. The CDR3 runs to 14 residues. CDR1 LGHDT and CDR2 YNNKEL come from the germline V gene (reference sequence). V shed 0 bases, J shed 10 bases, and the junction held 2 bases outside the gene matches. Here the CDR3 DNA reads TGTGCCAGCAGCCAAGACAGGGGGCGATCACCCCTCCACTTT. It translates to CASSQDRGRSPLHF.

This clonotype was detected only a few times. The rearrangement joins TRBV10-3 to TRBJ1-2, with D hard to call. Germline lookup yields CDR1 ENHRY and CDR2 SYGVKD. V lost 2 bases and J 10 bases, leaving 11 bases between the germline ends. The CDR3 loop spans 12 amino acids. The DNA for the CDR3 is TGTGCCATCAGTGAGACGGCTCGTGACTACACCTTC. The encoded protein is CAISETARDYTF.

The table lists this clonotype with a few counts. CDR3 in DNA: TGCAGTGCCCCGAGAGGGGCTGCCTACGAGCAGTACTTC. Its translation is CSAPRGAAYEQYF. The J gene is TRBJ2-7, the V gene TRBV20-1, with D perhaps given as TRBD1 or TRBD2 (5 bases each). In germline, CDR1 is DFQATT, CDR2 SNEGSKA (reference sequence). Trimming took off 6 bases at V and 2 bases at J, with 14 bases between the two ends. This CDR3 comprises 13 residues.

The CDR3 here is CAISGRSSPLHF. The CDR3 DNA is TGTGCCATCAGTGGGAGGTCCTCACCCCTCCACTTT. The V and J genes are TRBV10-3 and TRBJ1-6; D remains unclear. Per the germline V gene, CDR1 is ENHRY and CDR2 is SYGVKD. This CDR3 is 12 amino acids long. V was cut by 4 bases and J by 10 bases, with 8 bases left in between.

This clonotype was counted ten times or more. The chain couples TRBV27 to TRBJ1-2; 7 bases are shared with TRBD1. Looked up from germline, CDR1 is MNHEY and CDR2 is SMNVEV (reference sequence). Losses at the gene ends were 5 bases for V and 8 bases for J; bases not matched to a gene: 5. There are 12 residues in the CDR3. This CDR3 reads CASSATGEGYTF. The CDR3 nucleotides read TGTGCCAGCAGTGCCACAGGGGAAGGCTACACCTTC.

The chain carries TRBV6-5 and TRBJ2-5; the match to TRBD1 covers 11 bases. The CDR3 has 15 residues. Germline V gives CDR1 MNHEY, CDR2 SVGAGI. The junction had 10 bases not matched to a gene; V was cut back by 4 bases and J by 9 bases. DNA for the CDR3: TGTGCCAGCAGTTGGACAGGGGGCGCCTGGGAGGCCCAGTACTTC. This sequence encodes CASSWTGGAWEAQYF.

The chain links TRBV7-2 to TRBJ2-1, with 9 bases fitting TRBD2. CDR1 is SGHTA, CDR2 FQGNSA, per germline. CDR3 length: 14 amino acids. J was trimmed by 6 bases and V by 6 bases; bases with no gene match: 6. The CDR3 region is CASRIAGVGNEQFF. CDR3 coding DNA: TGTGCCAGCAGGATAGCGGGAGTGGGCAATGAGCAGTTCTTC. The variable domain in full, with the rest retrieved from reference TRBV7-2 and TRBJ2-1, is GAGVSQSPSNKVTEKGKDVELRCDPISGHTALYWYRQSLGQGLEFLIYFQGNSAPDKSGLPSDRFSAERTGGSVSTLTIQRTQQEDSAVYLCASRIAGVGNEQFFGPGTRLTVL.